Below, 4 T cell receptor beta chains from the same sample are listed, as sequenced in a study of blood T cell repertoires in COVID-19. Profiled with immunoSEQ multiplex PCR; TCRdb holds only in-frame clones, not every one. The table includes under 450,000 clones, 87% detected once. The sequenced sample consisted of PBMCs or T cells enriched from blood (not recorded which). The receptors come from a man younger than 45 who had recovered from COVID-19.

Regarding this clone: The same CDR3 arises from other DNA sequences in this sample as well. The chain employs TRBV5-1 and TRBJ2-5; 9 bases agree with TRBD2. The CDR3 is 14 amino acids. Germline CDR1 SGHRS, CDR2 YFSETQ. V was clipped by 2 bases and J by 4 bases; unmatched bases: 3. Written as DNA, the CDR3 is TGCGCCAGCAGCTTAGCGGGGGGCCGAGAGACCCAGTACTTC. Amino acid sequence: CASSLAGGRETQYF. The complete variable domain, with remaining parts taken from reference TRBV5-1 and TRBJ2-5, reads KAGVTQTPRYLIKTRGQQVTLSCSPISGHRSVSWYQQTPGQGLQFLFEYFSETQRNKGNFPGRFSGRQFSNSRSEMNVSTLELGDSALYLCASSLAGGRETQYFGPGTRLLVL.

CDR3 region: CASSMGGEHEQFF. CDR3 DNA sequence: TGTGCCAGCAGTATGGGGGGAGAGCATGAGCAGTTCTTC. The chain recombines TRBV28 with TRBJ2-1; the D gene is possibly TRBD2 (6 bases). The V end lost 5 bases, the J end lost 8 bases, and 13 bases lay between the germline ends. CDR3 length: 13 residues. Per germline, CDR1 MDHEN and CDR2 SYDVKM.

The chain combines TRBV6-2 or TRBV6-3 with TRBJ1-5, with D tentatively TRBD1 (6 bases). This CDR3 spans 13 amino acids. The V end lost 5 bases, the J end lost 6 bases, and 11 bases lay between the germline ends. Germline CDR1 MNHEY, CDR2 SVGEGT. Written as DNA, the CDR3 is TGTGCCAGCAGTACCAGGGGCACTCAGCCCCAGCATTTT. It yields the protein CASSTRGTQPQHF.

The chain couples TRBV10-3 to TRBJ1-3, with D hard to call. Trimming pared 0 bases from V and 1 base from J, leaving 7 bases between. CDR3 size: 15 residues. The germline gives CDR1 ENHRY, CDR2 SYGVKD. CDR3 region: CAISESRDSGNTIYF. The CDR3 DNA is TGTGCCATCAGTGAGTCACGGGATTCTGGAAACACCATATATTTT.